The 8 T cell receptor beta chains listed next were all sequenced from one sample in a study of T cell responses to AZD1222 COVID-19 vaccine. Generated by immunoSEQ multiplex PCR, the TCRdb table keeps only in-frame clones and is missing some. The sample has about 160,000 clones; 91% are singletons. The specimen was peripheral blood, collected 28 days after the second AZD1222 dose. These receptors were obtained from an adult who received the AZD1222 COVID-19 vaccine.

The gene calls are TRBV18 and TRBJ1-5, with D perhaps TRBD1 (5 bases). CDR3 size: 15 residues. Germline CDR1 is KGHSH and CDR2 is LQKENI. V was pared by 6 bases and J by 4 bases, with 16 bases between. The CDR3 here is CASSPGIIGNQPQHF. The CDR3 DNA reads TGTGCCAGCTCCCCAGGGATTATAGGTAATCAGCCCCAGCATTTT. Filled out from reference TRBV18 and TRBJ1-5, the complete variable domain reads NAGVMQNPRHLVRRRGQEARLRCSPMKGHSHVYWYRQLPEEGLKFMVYLQKENIIDESGMPKERFSAEFPKEGPSILRIQQVVRGDSAAYFCASSPGIIGNQPQHFGDGTRLSIL.

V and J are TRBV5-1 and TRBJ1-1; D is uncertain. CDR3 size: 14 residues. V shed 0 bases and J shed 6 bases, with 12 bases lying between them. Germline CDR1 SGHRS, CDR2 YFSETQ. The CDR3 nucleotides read TGCGCCAGCAGCTTGGATCTGGGGAGCCCTGAAGCTTTCTTT. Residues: CASSLDLGSPEAFF.

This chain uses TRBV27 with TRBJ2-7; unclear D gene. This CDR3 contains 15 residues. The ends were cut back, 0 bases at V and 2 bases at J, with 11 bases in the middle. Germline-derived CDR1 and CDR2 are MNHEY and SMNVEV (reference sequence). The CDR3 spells CASSLSGQRPYEQYF. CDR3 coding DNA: TGTGCCAGCAGTTTATCGGGCCAGCGTCCCTACGAGCAGTACTTC.

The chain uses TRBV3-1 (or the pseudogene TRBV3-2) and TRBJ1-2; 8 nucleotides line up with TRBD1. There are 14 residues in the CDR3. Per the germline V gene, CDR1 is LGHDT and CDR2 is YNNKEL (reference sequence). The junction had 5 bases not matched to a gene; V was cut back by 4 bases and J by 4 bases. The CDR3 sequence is CASSPGGQAYGYTF. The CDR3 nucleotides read TGTGCCAGCAGCCCGGGGGGACAGGCCTATGGCTACACCTTC.

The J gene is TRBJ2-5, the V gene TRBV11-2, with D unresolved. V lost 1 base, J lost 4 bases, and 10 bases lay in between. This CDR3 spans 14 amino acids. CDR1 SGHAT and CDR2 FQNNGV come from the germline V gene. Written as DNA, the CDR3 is TGTGCCAGCAGCTTAGGACGGGCGTCAGAGACCCAGTACTTC. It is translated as CASSLGRASETQYF.

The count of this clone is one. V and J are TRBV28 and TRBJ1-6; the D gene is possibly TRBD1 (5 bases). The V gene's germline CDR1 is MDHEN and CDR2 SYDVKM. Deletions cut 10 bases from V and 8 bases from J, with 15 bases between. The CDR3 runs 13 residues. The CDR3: CANARGMDSPLHF. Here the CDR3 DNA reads TGTGCCAATGCTAGGGGCATGGATTCACCCCTCCACTTT.

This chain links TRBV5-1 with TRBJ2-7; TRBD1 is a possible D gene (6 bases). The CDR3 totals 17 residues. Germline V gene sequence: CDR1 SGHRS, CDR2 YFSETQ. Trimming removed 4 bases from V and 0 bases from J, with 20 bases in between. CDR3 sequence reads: CASSPNYRQVSSYEQYF. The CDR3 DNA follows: TGCGCCAGCAGCCCAAATTACCGACAGGTTTCCTCCTACGAGCAGTACTTC.

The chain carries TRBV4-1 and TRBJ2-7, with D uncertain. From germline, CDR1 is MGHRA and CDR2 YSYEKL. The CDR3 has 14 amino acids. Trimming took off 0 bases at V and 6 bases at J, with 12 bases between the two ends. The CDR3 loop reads CASSQDFGLGEQYF. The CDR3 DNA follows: TGCGCCAGCAGCCAAGATTTCGGGCTAGGCGAGCAGTACTTC.